This T cell receptor beta chain was captured in a study of cytomegalovirus exposure and HLA in healthy donors. Study overall: Drawn from HLA-typed donors, about 85 million unique TCRs were held in an early data release.

Amplification used 60 Vbeta primers and 13 Jbeta primers. This table comes from immunoSEQ multiplex PCR, and its TCRdb copy is limited to in-frame clones, with some not included. The data contain about 95,000 clones, roughly four fifths of them singletons. Trimming at V came to 5 bases and at J to 5 bases, leaving 6 bases not matched to a gene. Germline assignment: CDR1 SEHNR and CDR2 FQNEAQ (reference sequence). The CDR3 has 14 residues. V is TRBV7-9 and J is TRBJ1-5; 7 bases are shared with TRBD1. The TCR was taken from a man aged 25 to 40 in good health and CMV-seropositive. Source material: PBMCs. The CDR3 region is CASSVTGQHQPQHF. CDR3 sequence (DNA): TGTGCCAGCAGCGTAACGGGACAGCATCAGCCCCAGCATTTT.